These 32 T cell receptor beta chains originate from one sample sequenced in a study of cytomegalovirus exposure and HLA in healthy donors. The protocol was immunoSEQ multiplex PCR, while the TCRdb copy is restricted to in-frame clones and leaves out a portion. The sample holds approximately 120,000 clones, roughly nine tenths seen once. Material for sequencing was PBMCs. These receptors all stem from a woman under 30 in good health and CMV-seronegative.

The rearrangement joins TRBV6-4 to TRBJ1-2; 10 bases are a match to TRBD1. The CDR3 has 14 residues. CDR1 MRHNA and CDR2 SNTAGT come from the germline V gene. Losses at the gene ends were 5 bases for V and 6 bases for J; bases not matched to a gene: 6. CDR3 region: CASSRTGGVDGYTF. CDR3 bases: TGTGCCAGCAGTCGGACAGGGGGAGTTGATGGCTACACCTTC.

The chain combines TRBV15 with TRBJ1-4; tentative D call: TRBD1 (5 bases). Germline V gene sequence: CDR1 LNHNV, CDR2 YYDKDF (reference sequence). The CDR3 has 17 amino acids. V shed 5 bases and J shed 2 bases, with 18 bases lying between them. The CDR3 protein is CATSRGDRRRTNEKLFF. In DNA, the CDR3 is TGTGCCACCAGCCGGGGGGACCGCCGTAGGACTAATGAAAAACTGTTTTTT.

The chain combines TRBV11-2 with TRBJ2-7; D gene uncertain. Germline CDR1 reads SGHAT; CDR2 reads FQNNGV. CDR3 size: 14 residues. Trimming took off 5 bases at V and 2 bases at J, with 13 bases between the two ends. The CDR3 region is CASSNTTRPYEQYV. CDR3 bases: TGTGCCAGCAGCAACACGACTCGTCCCTACGAGCAGTACGTC.

As DNA, the CDR3 is TGTGCCAGCAGTTACTCGACAGCCACCTACGAGCAGTACTTC. Its protein is CASSYSTATYEQYF. The rearrangement uses TRBV6-5 and TRBJ2-7; possible D gene TRBD1, 5 bases. Trimming left V 0 bases short and J 2 bases short, with 8 bases between. The CDR3 has 14 residues. CDR1 and CDR2 from the germline V gene are MNHEY and SVGAGI.

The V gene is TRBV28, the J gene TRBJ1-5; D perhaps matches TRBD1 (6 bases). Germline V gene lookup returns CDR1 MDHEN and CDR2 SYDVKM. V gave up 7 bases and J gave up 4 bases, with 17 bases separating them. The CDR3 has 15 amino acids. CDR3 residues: CASNPQGPANQPQHF. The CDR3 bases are TGTGCCAGCAACCCACAGGGACCAGCAAATCAGCCCCAGCATTTT.

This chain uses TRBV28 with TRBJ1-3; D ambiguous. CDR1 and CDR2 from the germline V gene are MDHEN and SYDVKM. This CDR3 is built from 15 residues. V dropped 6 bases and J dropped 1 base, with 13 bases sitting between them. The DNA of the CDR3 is TGTGCCAGCAGGGACGCGGGGTCTTCTGGAAACACCATATATTTT. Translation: CASRDAGSSGNTIYF.

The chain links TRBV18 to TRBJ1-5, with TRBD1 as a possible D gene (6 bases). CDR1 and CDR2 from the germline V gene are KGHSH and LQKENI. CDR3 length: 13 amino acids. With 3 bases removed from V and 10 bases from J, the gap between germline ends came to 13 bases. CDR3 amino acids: CASSPSAGDPQHF. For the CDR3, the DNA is TGTGCCAGCTCACCTAGTGCAGGGGACCCCCAGCATTTT.

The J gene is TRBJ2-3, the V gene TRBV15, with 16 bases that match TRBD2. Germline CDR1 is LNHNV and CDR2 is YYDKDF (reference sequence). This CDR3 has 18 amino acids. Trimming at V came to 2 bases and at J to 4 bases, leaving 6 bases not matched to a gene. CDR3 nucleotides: TGTGCCACCAGCAGAACCGGGACTAGCGGGAGGGCGGCAGATACGCAGTATTTT. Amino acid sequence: CATSRTGTSGRAADTQYF.

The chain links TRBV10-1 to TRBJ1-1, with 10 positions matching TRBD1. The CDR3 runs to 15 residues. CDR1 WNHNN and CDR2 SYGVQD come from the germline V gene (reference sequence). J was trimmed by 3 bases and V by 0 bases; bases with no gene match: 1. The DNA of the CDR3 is TGCGCCAGCAGTGAGTCTGGGACAGGGGACACTGAAGCTTTCTTT. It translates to CASSESGTGDTEAFF.

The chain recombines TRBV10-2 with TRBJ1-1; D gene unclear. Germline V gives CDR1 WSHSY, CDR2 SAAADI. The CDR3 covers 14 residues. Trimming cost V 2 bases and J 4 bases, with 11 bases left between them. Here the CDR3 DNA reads TGCGCCAGCAGTGAGGGGAGGGATTTCACTGAAGCTTTCTTT. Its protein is CASSEGRDFTEAFF.

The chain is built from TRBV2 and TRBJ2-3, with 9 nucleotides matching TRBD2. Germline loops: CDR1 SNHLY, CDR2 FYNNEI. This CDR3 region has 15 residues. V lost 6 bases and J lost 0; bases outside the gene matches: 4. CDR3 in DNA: TGTGCCAGCAGCAGACTAGCGGTCAGCACAGATACGCAGTATTTT. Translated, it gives CASSRLAVSTDTQYF.

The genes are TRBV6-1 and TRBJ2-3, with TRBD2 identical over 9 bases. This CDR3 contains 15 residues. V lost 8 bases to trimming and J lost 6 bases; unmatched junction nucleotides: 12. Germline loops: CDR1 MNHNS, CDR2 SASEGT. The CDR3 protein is CASFSLAGDQDTQYF. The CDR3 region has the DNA TGTGCCAGCTTCTCGTTAGCGGGGGACCAGGATACGCAGTATTTT.

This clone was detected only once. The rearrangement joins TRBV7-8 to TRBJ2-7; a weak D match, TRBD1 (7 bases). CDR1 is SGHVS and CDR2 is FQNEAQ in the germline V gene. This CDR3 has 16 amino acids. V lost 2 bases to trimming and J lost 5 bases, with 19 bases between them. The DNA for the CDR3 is TGTGCCAGCAGCTTATGGAGGGGGCCACCCCCGAACGAGCAGTACGTC. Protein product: CASSLWRGPPPNEQYV.

Here the CDR3 reads CASSLDMNTEAFF. CDR3 nucleotide sequence: TGTGCCAGCAGCTTAGATATGAACACTGAAGCTTTCTTT. The rearrangement uses TRBV7-2 and TRBJ1-1; D gene uncertain. V was shortened by 1 base and J by 0 bases, with 3 bases between the two germline ends. The CDR3 extends over 13 amino acids. Germline V lookup: CDR1 SGHTA, CDR2 FQGNSA.

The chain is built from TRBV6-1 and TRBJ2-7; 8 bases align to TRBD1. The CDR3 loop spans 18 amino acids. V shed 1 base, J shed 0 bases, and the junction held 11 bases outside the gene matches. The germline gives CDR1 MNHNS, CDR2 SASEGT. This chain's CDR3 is CASSEEKYRDRNSYEQYV. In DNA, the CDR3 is TGTGCCAGCAGTGAAGAAAAATACCGGGACAGGAACTCCTACGAGCAGTACGTC.

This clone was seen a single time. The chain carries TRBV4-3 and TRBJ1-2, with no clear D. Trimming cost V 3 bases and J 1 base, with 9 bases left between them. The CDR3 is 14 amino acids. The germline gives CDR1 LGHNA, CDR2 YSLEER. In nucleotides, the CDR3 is TGCGCCAGCAGCCAGGAGCGGGTTAACTATGGCTACACCTTC. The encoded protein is CASSQERVNYGYTF.

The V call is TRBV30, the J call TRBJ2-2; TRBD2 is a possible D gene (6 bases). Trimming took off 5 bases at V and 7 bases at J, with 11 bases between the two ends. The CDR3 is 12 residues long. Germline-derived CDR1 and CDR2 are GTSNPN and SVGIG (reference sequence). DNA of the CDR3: TGTGCCTGGGGCCTCGGGGGCGGGGAGCTGTTTTTT. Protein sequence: CAWGLGGGELFF.

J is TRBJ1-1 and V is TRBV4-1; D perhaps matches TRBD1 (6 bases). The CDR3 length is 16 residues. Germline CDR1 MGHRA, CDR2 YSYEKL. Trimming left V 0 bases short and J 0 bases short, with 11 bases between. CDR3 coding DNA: TGCGCCAGCAGCCAAGATGACGGGACACTGAACACTGAAGCTTTCTTT. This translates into CASSQDDGTLNTEAFF.

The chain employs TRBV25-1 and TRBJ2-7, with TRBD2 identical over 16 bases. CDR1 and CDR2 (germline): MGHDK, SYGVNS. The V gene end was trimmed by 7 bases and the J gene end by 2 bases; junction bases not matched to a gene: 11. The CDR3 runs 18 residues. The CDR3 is CASMGDPGTSGRAYEQYF. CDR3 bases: TGTGCCAGCATGGGGGATCCCGGGACTAGCGGGAGGGCCTACGAGCAGTACTTC.

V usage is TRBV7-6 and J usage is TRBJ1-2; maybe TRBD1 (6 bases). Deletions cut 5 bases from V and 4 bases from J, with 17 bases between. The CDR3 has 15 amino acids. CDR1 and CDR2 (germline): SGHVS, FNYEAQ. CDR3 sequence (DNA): TGTGCCAGCAGCCCCCGGGAAGGGGGTGTCTATGGCTACACCTTC. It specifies CASSPREGGVYGYTF. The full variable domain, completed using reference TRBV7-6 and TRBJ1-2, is GAGVSQSPRYKVTKRGQDVALRCDPISGHVSLYWYRQALGQGPEFLTYFNYEAQQDKSGLPNDRFSAERPEGSISTLTIQRTEQRDSAMYRCASSPREGGVYGYTFGSGTRLTVV.

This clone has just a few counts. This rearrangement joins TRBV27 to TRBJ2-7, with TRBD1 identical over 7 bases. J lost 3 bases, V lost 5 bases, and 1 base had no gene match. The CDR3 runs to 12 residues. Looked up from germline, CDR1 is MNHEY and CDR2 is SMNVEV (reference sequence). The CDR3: CASSRQGYEQYV. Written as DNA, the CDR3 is TGTGCCAGCAGTCGACAGGGCTACGAGCAGTACGTC.

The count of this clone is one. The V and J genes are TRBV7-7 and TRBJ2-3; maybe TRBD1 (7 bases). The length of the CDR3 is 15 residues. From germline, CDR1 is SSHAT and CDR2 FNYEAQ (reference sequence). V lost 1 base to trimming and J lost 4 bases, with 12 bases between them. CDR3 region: CASSLEEGAADTQYF. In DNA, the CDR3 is TGTGCCAGCAGCTTAGAGGAGGGGGCCGCAGATACGCAGTATTTT.

The DNA for the CDR3 is TGCGCCAGCAGCCGGACTAGCGGGAGAGGCTCCTACAATGAGCAGTTCTTC. It is translated as CASSRTSGRGSYNEQFF. V gene TRBV5-1 combines with J gene TRBJ2-1, with TRBD2 matching 13 bases. Germline lookup yields CDR1 SGHRS and CDR2 YFSETQ. The CDR3 totals 17 residues. The V and J ends lost 4 bases and 0 bases, in that order; junction bases with no gene match: 4.

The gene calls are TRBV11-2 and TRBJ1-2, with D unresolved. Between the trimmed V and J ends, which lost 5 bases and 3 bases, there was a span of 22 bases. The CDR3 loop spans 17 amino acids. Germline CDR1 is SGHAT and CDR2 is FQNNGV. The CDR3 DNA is TGTGCCAGCAGCCAATGGCCCTCGGTACGGGAGGACTATGGCTACACCTTC. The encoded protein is CASSQWPSVREDYGYTF.

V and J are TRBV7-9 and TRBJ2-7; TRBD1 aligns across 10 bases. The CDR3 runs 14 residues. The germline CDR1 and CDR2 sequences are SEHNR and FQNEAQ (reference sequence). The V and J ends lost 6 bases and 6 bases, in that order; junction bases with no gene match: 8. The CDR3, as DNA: TGTGCCAGCAGTACGGGACAGGGGTTTAGCGAGCAGTACTTC. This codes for CASSTGQGFSEQYF.

The CDR3 region is CASSYSGSTDTQYF. The CDR3 DNA reads as TGTGCCAGCAGCTATAGCGGGAGCACAGATACGCAGTATTTT. V is TRBV5-6 and J is TRBJ2-3, with 7 bases fitting TRBD2. V dropped 3 bases and J dropped 0; count of bases not matched to a gene: 1. Germline assignment: CDR1 SGHDT and CDR2 YYEEEE. CDR3 length: 14 amino acids. Drawing the rest from reference TRBV5-6 and TRBJ2-3, the complete variable domain is DAGVTQSPTHLIKTRGQQVTLRCSPKSGHDTVSWYQQALGQGPQFIFQYYEEEERQRGNFPDRFSGHQFPNYSSELNVNALLLGDSALYLCASSYSGSTDTQYFGPGTRLTVL.

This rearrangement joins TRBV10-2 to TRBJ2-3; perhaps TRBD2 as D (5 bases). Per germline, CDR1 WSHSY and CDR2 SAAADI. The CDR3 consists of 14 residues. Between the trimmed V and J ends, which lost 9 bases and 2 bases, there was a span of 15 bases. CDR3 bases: TGCGCCAGTAAGGCGGGCCACTCCACAGATACGCAGTATTTT. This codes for CASKAGHSTDTQYF.

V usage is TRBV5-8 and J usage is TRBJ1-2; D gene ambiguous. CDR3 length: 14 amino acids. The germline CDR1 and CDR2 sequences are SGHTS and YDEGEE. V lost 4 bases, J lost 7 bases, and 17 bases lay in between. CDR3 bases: TGTGCCAGCAGCAGAAGGACTGGGGAAGTTGGCTACACCTTC. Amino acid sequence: CASSRRTGEVGYTF.

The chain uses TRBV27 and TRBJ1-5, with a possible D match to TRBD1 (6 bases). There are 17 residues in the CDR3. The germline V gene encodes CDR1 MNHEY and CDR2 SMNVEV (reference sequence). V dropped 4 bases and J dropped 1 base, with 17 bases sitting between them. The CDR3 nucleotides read TGTGCCAGCAGTTCCGACAGGATCAGGGGAAGCAATCAGCCCCAGCATTTT. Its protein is CASSSDRIRGSNQPQHF.

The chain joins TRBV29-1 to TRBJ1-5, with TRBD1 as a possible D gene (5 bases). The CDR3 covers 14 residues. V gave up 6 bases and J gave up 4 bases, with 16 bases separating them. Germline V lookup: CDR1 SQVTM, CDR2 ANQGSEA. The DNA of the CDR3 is TGCAGCGTCACGCAGGGTGGGGGGAATCAGCCCCAGCATTTT. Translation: CSVTQGGGNQPQHF.

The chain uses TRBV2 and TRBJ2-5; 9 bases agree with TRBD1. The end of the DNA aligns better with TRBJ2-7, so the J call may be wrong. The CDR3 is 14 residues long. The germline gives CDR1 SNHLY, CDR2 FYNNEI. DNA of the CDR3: TGTGCCAGCAATACAGGGGGCTTCGAGTACGAGCAGTACTTC. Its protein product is CASNTGGFEYEQYF.

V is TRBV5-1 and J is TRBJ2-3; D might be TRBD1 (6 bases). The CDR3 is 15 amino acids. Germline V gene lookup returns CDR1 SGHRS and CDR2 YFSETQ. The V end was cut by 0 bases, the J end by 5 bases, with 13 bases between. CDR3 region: CASSLETGALDTQYF. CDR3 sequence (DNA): TGCGCCAGCAGCTTGGAGACAGGAGCCTTAGATACGCAGTATTTT.